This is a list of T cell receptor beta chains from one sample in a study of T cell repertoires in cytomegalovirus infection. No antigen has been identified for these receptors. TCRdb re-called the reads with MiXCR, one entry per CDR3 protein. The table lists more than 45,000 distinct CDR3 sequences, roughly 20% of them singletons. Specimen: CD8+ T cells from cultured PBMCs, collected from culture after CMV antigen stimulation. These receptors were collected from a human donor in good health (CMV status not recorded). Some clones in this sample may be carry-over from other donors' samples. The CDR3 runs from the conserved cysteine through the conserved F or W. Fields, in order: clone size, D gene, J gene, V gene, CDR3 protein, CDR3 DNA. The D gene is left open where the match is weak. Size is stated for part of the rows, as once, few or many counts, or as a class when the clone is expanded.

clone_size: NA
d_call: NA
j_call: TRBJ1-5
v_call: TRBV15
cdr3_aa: CATSTDSLSNQPQHF
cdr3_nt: TGTGCCACCAGCACGGACAGCCTTAGCAATCAGCCCCAGCATTTT

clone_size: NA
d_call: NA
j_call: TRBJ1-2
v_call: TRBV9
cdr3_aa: CASRDPKGMNYGYTF
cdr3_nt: TGTGCCAGCAGGGACCCAAAAGGGATGAACTATGGCTACACCTTC

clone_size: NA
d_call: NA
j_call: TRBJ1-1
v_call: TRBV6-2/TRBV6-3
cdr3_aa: CASSILPSTEAFF
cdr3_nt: TGTGCCAGCAGCATCCTTCCTAGCACTGAAGCTTTCTTT

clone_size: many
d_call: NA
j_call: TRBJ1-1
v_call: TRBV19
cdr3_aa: CASSIDENTEAFF
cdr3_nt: TGTGCCAGTAGTATAGATGAGAACACTGAAGCTTTCTTT

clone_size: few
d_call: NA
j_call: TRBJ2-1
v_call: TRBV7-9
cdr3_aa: CASSLAPGHFSYNEQFF
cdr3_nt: TGTGCCAGCAGCTTGGCCCCGGGACACTTCTCGTACAATGAGCAGTTCTTC

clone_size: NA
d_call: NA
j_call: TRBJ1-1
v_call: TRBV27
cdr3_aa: CASSFGREAFF
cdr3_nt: TGTGCCAGCAGTTTTGGACGGGAAGCTTTCTTT

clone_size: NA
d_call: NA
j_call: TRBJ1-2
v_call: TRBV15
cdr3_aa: CATRGAGDPNGYTF
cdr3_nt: TGTGCCACCAGAGGGGCAGGGGACCCCAATGGCTACACCTTC

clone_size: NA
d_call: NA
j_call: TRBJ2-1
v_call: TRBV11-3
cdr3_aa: CASSPRDPAYNEQFF
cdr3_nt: TGTGCCAGCAGCCCCCGGGACCCAGCATACAATGAGCAGTTCTTC

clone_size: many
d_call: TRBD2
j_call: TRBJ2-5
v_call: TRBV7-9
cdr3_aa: CASSLMGLAGEETQYF
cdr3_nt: TGTGCCAGCAGCTTAATGGGACTAGCGGGGGAAGAGACCCAGTACTTC

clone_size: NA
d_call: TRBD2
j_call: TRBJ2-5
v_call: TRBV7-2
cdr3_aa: CASSERPSGAQETQYF
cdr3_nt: TGTGCCAGCAGCGAGAGGCCTAGCGGGGCGCAAGAGACCCAGTACTTC

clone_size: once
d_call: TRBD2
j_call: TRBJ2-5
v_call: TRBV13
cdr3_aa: CASSLDFAGGEETQYF
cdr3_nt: TGTGCCAGCAGCTTAGACTTCGCGGGGGGAGAAGAGACCCAGTACTTC

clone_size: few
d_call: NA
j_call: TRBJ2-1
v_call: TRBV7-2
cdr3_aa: CASSEAQGIYEQFF
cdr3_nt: TGTGCCAGCAGCGAGGCCCAGGGAATCTATGAGCAGTTCTTC

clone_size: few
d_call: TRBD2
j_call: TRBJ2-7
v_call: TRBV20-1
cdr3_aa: CSARTSGSYEQYF
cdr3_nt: TGCAGTGCTCGGACTAGCGGCTCCTACGAGCAGTACTTC

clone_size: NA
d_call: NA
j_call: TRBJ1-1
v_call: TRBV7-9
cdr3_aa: CASSLTPRTEAFF
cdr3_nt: TGTGCCAGCAGCTTAACCCCCCGCACCGAAGCTTTCTTT

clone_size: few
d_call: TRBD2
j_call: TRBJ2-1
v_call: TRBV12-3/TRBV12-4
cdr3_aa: CASSTGPGLAGMDEQFF
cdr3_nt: TGTGCCAGCAGTACTGGGCCCGGACTAGCGGGGATGGACGAGCAGTTCTTC

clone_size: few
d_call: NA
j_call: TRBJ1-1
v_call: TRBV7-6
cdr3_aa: CASSSSSGEAFF
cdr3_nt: TGTGCCAGCAGCTCCAGTTCGGGGGAGGCTTTCTTT

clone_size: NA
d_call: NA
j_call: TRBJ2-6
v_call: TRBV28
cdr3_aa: CASLSHEANVLTF
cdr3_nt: TGTGCCAGCCTCAGTCACGAGGCCAACGTCCTGACTTTC

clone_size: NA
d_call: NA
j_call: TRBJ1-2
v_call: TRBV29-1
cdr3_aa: CSFEILRGYTF
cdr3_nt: TGCAGCTTCGAGATCCTCCGTGGCTACACCTTC

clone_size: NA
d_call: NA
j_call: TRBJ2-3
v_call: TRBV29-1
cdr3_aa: CSVDGGGAPLDTQYF
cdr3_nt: TGCAGCGTTGACGGAGGGGGAGCCCCATTGGATACGCAGTATTTT

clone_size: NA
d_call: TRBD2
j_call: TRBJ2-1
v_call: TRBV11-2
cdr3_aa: CASSLDPSGALYNEQFF
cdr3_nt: TGTGCCAGCAGCTTAGATCCTAGCGGGGCCCTCTACAATGAGCAGTTCTTC

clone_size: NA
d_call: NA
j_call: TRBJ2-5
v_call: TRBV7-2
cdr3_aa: CASPPAVGTEETQYF
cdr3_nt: TGTGCCAGCCCCCCGGCGGTCGGGACTGAAGAGACCCAGTACTTC

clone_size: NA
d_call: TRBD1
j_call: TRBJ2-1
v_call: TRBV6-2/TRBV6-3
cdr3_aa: CASTTGGSNEQFF
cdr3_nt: TGTGCCAGCACTACAGGGGGAAGCAATGAGCAGTTCTTC

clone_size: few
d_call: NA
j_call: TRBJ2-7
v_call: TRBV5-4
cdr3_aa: CASSHLDRSYEQYF
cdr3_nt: TGTGCCAGCAGCCACCTGGACAGATCCTACGAGCAGTACTTC

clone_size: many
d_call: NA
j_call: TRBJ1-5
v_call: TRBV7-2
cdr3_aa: CASSLDVNPTQPQHF
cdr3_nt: TGTGCCAGCAGCTTAGACGTAAACCCTACTCAGCCCCAGCATTTT

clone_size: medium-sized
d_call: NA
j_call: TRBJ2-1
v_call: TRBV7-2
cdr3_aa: CASSLGHYNEQFF
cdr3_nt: TGTGCCAGCAGCTTAGGACACTACAATGAGCAGTTCTTC

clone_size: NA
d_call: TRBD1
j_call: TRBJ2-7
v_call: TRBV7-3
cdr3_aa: CASSPDRGEQYF
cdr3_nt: TGTGCCAGCAGCCCGGACAGGGGCGAGCAGTACTTC

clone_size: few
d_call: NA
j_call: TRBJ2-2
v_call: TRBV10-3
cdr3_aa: CAITEGGELFF
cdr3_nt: TGTGCCATCACGGAGGGCGGGGAGCTGTTTTTT

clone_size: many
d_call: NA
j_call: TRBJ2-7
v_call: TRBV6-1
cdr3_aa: CASSIRTQYEQYF
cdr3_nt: TGTGCCAGCAGCATACGGACACAATACGAGCAGTACTTC

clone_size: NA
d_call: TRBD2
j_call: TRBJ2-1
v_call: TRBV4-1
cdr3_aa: CASSQGSSGRADNEQFF
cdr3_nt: TGCGCCAGCAGCCAAGGTTCTAGCGGGAGGGCCGACAATGAGCAGTTCTTC

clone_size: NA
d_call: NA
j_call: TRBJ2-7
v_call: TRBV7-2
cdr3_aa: CASSLIWRRGDEQYF
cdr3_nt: TGTGCCAGCAGCTTAATTTGGAGAAGGGGGGACGAGCAGTACTTC

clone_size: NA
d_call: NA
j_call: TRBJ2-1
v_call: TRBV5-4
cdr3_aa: CASSFQGLRNEQFF
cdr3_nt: TGTGCCAGCAGCTTCCAGGGCCTTCGGAATGAGCAGTTCTTC

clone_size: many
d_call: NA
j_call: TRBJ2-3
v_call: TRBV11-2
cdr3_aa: CASSLGTSTDTQYF
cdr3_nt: TGTGCCAGCAGCTTGGGTACCTCCACAGATACGCAGTATTTT